The T cell receptor (beta chain) under discussion was sequenced for a study of molecular identifiers for immune sequencing clone quantification. Germline V CDR1 and CDR2: LGHDT, YNNKEL (reference sequence). Trimming took 8 bases from V and 5 from J; bases not matched to a gene: 5. This CDR3 spans 13 amino acids. It was with previously described methods and listed TCR primers that bulk TCR libraries were made. In TCRdb, the PCR reads were re-called with MiXCR into one record per CDR3 protein. Counted here are about 300,000 distinct CDR3 sequences, around 21% occurring once; the ten biggest clones make up 0.7% to 0.9%. This clonotype has ten or more counts.

The genes are TRBV3-1 and TRBJ2-4, with 8 bases matching TRBD2. The sequenced material came from naive CD8+ T cells from blood, with Jurkat cell RNA spiked in. Subset noted: FACS-sorted CD8+CD4-CCR7+CD45RA+ naive T cells. The source of this sequence is a human donor in good health. Some libraries in this study had Jurkat cell RNA spiked in. Here the CDR3 reads CASFSGEENIQYF. For the CDR3, the DNA is TGTGCCAGCTTTAGCGGGGAGGAAAACATTCAGTACTTC.